Below, 24 T cell receptor beta chains from the same sample are listed, as sequenced in a study of PD-L1 blockade in urothelial cancer. Documented time point: peripheral blood 6 weeks after treatment start. The method was immunoSEQ multiplex PCR; TCRdb's version includes in-frame clones alone and lacks a portion of them. The sample comprises roughly 30,000 clones, 80% to 90% of which are singletons, and about 7.8% rests with the top ten. Sample: PBMCs, taken around atezolizumab (anti-PD-L1) treatment. The receptors here all came from a man at least 80 years old with urothelial cancer.

The J gene is TRBJ1-4, the V gene TRBV10-3; 7 nucleotides line up with TRBD1. This CDR3 comprises 14 residues. The ends lost 10 bases at V and 2 bases at J; junction bases unmatched: 7. Germline CDR1 and CDR2: ENHRY and SYGVKD. The CDR3 nucleotides are TGTGCCACCGGACTGACAGGGACTAATGAAAAACTGTTTTTT. This gives the protein CATGLTGTNEKLFF.

The rearrangement joins TRBV6-4 to TRBJ2-3; the D gene is possibly TRBD2 (6 bases). Germline values: CDR1 MRHNA, CDR2 SNTAGT. V shed 4 bases and J shed 6 bases, with 17 bases lying between them. The CDR3 covers 15 residues. The CDR3 nucleotides are TGTGCCAGCAGTGTGGAGGGGTTCACAAGGGATACGCAGTATTTT. Amino acids: CASSVEGFTRDTQYF.

The V and J genes are TRBV7-9 and TRBJ2-1; 9 positions match TRBD2. This CDR3 is built from 19 residues. Germline V CDR1 and CDR2: SEHNR, FQNEAQ (reference sequence). V shed 2 bases, J shed 3 bases, and the junction held 14 bases outside the gene matches. The CDR3 bases are TGTGCCAGCAGCTTATTTCGGAGCCTAATAGCGGGGGACTACAATGAGCAGTTCTTC. Protein sequence: CASSLFRSLIAGDYNEQFF.

This chain uses TRBV30 with TRBJ2-7; 7 nucleotides match TRBD1. Germline V CDR1 and CDR2: GTSNPN, SVGIG (reference sequence). The CDR3 length is 11 residues. J lost 5 bases, V lost 5 bases, and 3 bases had no gene match. Here the CDR3 DNA reads TGTGCCTGGCAACAGGGGAACGAGCAGTACTTC. Protein: CAWQQGNEQYF.

The chain uses TRBV10-3 and TRBJ2-2, with a possible D match to TRBD2 (5 bases). CDR3 length equals 14 residues. Germline CDR1 ENHRY, CDR2 SYGVKD. V was trimmed by 3 bases and J by 1 base, leaving 6 bases between them. CDR3 sequence: CAISDSENTGELFF. The CDR3, as DNA: TGTGCCATCAGTGATAGCGAGAACACCGGGGAGCTGTTTTTT.

The chain joins TRBV11-2 to TRBJ1-1; D possibly corresponds to TRBD1 (5 bases). CDR1 and CDR2 from the germline V gene are SGHAT and FQNNGV. Trimming cost V 1 base and J 3 bases, with 9 bases left between them. CDR3 length: 14 amino acids. The CDR3 DNA follows: TGTGCCAGCAGCTTAGCCACCAGGGACACTGAAGCTTTCTTT. It encodes CASSLATRDTEAFF.

The J gene is TRBJ2-7, the V gene TRBV6-1, with 7 bases that match TRBD2. This CDR3 has 14 residues. With V trimmed by 4 bases and J by 2 bases, 5 bases remained unmatched. Looked up from germline, CDR1 is MNHNS and CDR2 is SASEGT. The CDR3 reads CASSGSSGAYEQYF. The DNA for the CDR3 is TGTGCCAGCAGTGGATCTAGCGGAGCCTACGAGCAGTACTTC.

This chain links TRBV18 with TRBJ2-1, with D perhaps TRBD2 (5 bases). The CDR3 is 13 residues long. Germline-derived CDR1 and CDR2 are KGHSH and LQKENI. Trimming pared 0 bases from V and 10 bases from J, leaving 10 bases between. The CDR3 bases are TGTGCCAGCTCACCACCCGGAGTAGCGGAGCAGTTCTTC. Amino acids: CASSPPGVAEQFF. Drawing the rest from reference TRBV18 and TRBJ2-1, the complete variable domain is NAGVMQNPRHLVRRRGQEARLRCSPMKGHSHVYWYRQLPEEGLKFMVYLQKENIIDESGMPKERFSAEFPKEGPSILRIQQVVRGDSAAYFCASSPPGVAEQFFGPGTRLTVL.

This rearrangement joins TRBV6-1 to TRBJ2-5; D is undetermined. Trimming took 3 bases from V and 4 from J, leaving 9 bases between them. From germline, CDR1 is MNHNS and CDR2 SASEGT. The CDR3 spans 13 residues. Here the CDR3 DNA reads TGTGCCAGCAGTGAGCTCTACCTAGAGACCCAGTACTTC. Protein product: CASSELYLETQYF.

V usage is TRBV15 and J usage is TRBJ2-7, with 8 bases lining up with TRBD2. The CDR3 spans 16 residues. After removal of 5 bases from V and 1 base from J, the junction contained 10 bases not matched to a gene. Germline V lookup: CDR1 LNHNV, CDR2 YYDKDF (reference sequence). In nucleotides, the CDR3 is TGTGCCACCAGCCCTCGTGAGGGCGGGGGGTCCTACGAGCAGTACTTC. This encodes CATSPREGGGSYEQYF.

The chain employs TRBV9 and TRBJ1-3; 8 nucleotides align to TRBD1. CDR1 and CDR2 (germline): SGDLS, YYNGEE. V was clipped by 3 bases and J by 0 bases; unmatched bases: 17. The CDR3 extends over 20 amino acids. The CDR3, as DNA: TGTGCCAGCAGCGGAGGACAGGGAGGACAGGGTGTGGTCTCTGGAAACACCATATATTTT. This encodes CASSGGQGGQGVVSGNTIYF.

The chain recombines TRBV5-1 with TRBJ2-7; 7 positions match TRBD1. Trimming at V came to 3 bases and at J to 0 bases, leaving 6 bases not matched to a gene. This CDR3 spans 15 amino acids. Germline CDR1 SGHRS, CDR2 YFSETQ. The DNA of the CDR3 is TGCGCCAGCAGCTCCTGGGCAGGGGGCTCCTACGAGCAGTACTTC. Its protein is CASSSWAGGSYEQYF.

The chain carries TRBV7-2 and TRBJ2-7; 8 nucleotides agree with TRBD1. Per germline, CDR1 SGHTA and CDR2 FQGNSA. This CDR3 spans 16 amino acids. The V gene end was trimmed by 2 bases and the J gene end by 0 bases; junction bases not matched to a gene: 6. This chain's CDR3 is CASSLTAGGISYEQYF. The DNA of the CDR3 is TGTGCCAGCAGCTTAACTGCAGGGGGCATCTCCTACGAGCAGTACTTC.

The gene calls are TRBV2 and TRBJ2-5; 8 nucleotides line up with TRBD2. CDR1 is SNHLY and CDR2 is FYNNEI in the germline V gene. The junction had 5 bases not matched to a gene; V was cut back by 6 bases and J by 5 bases. The CDR3 length is 13 residues. The CDR3: CASRAGARETQYF. CDR3 nucleotide sequence: TGTGCCAGCAGAGCGGGAGCTCGGGAGACCCAGTACTTC.

The chain carries TRBV28 and TRBJ2-7; the match to TRBD1 covers 10 bases. The junction had 7 bases not matched to a gene; V was cut back by 10 bases and J by 4 bases. The CDR3 is 13 amino acids. Germline loops: CDR1 MDHEN, CDR2 SYDVKM. The CDR3 protein is CATRTGGRYEQYF. CDR3 coding DNA: TGTGCCACCCGGACAGGGGGAAGGTACGAGCAGTACTTC. The full variable domain, with the rest looked up from reference TRBV28 and TRBJ2-7, is DVKVTQSSRYLVKRTGEKVFLECVQDMDHENMFWYRQDPGLGLRLIYFSYDVKMKEKGDIPEGYSVSREKKERFSLILESASTNQTSMYLCATRTGGRYEQYFGPGTRLTVT.

The chain combines TRBV19 with TRBJ2-1; D perhaps matches TRBD2 (6 bases). The CDR3 has 14 amino acids. Germline V CDR1 and CDR2: LNHDA, SQIVND (reference sequence). V gave up 3 bases and J gave up 4 bases, with 10 bases separating them. The CDR3 spells CASSIGTRYNEQFF. CDR3 bases: TGTGCCAGTAGTATCGGGACTCGGTACAATGAGCAGTTCTTC.

The V gene is TRBV5-4, the J gene TRBJ2-7; 7 nucleotides agree with TRBD2. V dropped 0 bases and J dropped 4; count of bases not matched to a gene: 7. Germline V CDR1 and CDR2: SGHNT, YYREEE (reference sequence). The CDR3 totals 15 residues. This chain's CDR3 is CASSLAASGLYEQYF. CDR3 bases: TGTGCCAGCAGCTTGGCGGCTAGCGGATTGTACGAGCAGTACTTC.

This chain links TRBV5-4 with TRBJ1-1; D may be TRBD1 (5 bases). Germline CDR1 and CDR2: SGHNT and YYREEE (reference sequence). The CDR3 sequence is 15 residues long. Trimming pared 3 bases from V and 1 base from J, leaving 13 bases between. The CDR3 DNA follows: TGTGCCAGCAGCTCTCGGACACCAAAGAACACTGAAGCTTTCTTT. Translation: CASSSRTPKNTEAFF.

This CDR3 is CASINSWGEQYF. CDR3 DNA: TGTGCCAGCATCAATAGTTGGGGGGAGCAGTACTTC. J is TRBJ2-5 and V is TRBV6-1, with D possibly being TRBD2 (6 bases). Germline V gene lookup returns CDR1 MNHNS and CDR2 SASEGT. The CDR3 sequence is 12 residues long. Trimming pared 7 bases from V and 11 bases from J, leaving 17 bases between.

The genes are TRBV4-1 and TRBJ2-3; 7 bases fit TRBD2. The CDR3 contains 15 residues. V trimming: 3 bases; J trimming: 7 bases; junction bases outside the gene matches: 10. The germline V gene encodes CDR1 MGHRA and CDR2 YSYEKL. The CDR3 spells CASSQGLPPENTQYF. DNA of the CDR3: TGCGCCAGCAGCCAGGGACTACCACCGGAAAATACGCAGTATTTT.

The chain is built from TRBV10-3 and TRBJ2-5; TRBD1 matches 7 bases. V shed 3 bases and J 1 base; nucleotides not matched to a gene: 5. Looked up from germline, CDR1 is ENHRY and CDR2 is SYGVKD. The CDR3 is 15 residues long. Here the CDR3 DNA reads TGTGCCATCAGTGAATTTGGACAGGCCCAAGAGACCCAGTACTTC. Encoded protein: CAISEFGQAQETQYF.

J is TRBJ1-1 and V is TRBV7-9, with a weak D call TRBD1 (5 bases). Germline V gene sequence: CDR1 SEHNR, CDR2 FQNEAQ (reference sequence). V gave up 1 base and J gave up 1 base, with 10 bases separating them. This CDR3 is 15 amino acids long. The CDR3 sequence: CASSLVWGGNTEAFF. DNA of the CDR3: TGTGCCAGCAGCTTAGTTTGGGGGGGGAACACTGAAGCTTTCTTT.

The CDR3 sequence: CASVGREVGGTDTQYF. The CDR3 DNA is TGTGCCAGCGTAGGCCGGGAGGTAGGGGGAACAGATACGCAGTATTTT. This rearrangement joins TRBV28 to TRBJ2-3; D perhaps matches TRBD2 (7 bases). Germline V lookup: CDR1 MDHEN, CDR2 SYDVKM. The CDR3 runs 16 residues. Between the trimmed V and J ends, which lost 8 bases and 3 bases, there was a span of 21 bases. Filled out from reference TRBV28 and TRBJ2-3, the complete variable domain reads DVKVTQSSRYLVKRTGEKVFLECVQDMDHENMFWYRQDPGLGLRLIYFSYDVKMKEKGDIPEGYSVSREKKERFSLILESASTNQTSMYLCASVGREVGGTDTQYFGPGTRLTVL.

The DNA for the CDR3 is TGCGCCAGCGAGGATCCATCCACAGATACGCAGTATTTT. This sequence encodes CASEDPSTDTQYF. This sequence joins TRBV10-1 and TRBJ2-3; D gene uncertain. Germline V CDR1 and CDR2: WNHNN, SYGVQD (reference sequence). The V gene lost 8 bases and the J gene lost 2 bases, with 11 bases spanning the gap. The CDR3 is made up of 13 amino acids.